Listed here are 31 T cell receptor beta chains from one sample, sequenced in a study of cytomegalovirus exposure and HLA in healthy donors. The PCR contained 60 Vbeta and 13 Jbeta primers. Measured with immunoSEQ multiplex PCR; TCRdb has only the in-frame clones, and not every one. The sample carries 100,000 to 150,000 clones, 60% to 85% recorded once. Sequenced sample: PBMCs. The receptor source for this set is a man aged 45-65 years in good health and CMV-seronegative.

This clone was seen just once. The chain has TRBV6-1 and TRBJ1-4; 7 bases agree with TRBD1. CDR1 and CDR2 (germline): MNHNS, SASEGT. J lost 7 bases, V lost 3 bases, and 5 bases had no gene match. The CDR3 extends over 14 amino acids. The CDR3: CASSEGQLSEKLFF. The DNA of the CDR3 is TGTGCCAGCAGTGAGGGACAGTTATCTGAAAAACTGTTTTTT.

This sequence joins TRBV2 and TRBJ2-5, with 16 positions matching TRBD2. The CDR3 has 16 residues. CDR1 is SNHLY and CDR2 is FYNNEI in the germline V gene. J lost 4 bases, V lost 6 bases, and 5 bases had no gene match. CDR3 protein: CASSDGTSGGGETQYF. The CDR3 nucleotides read TGTGCCAGCAGCGACGGGACTAGCGGGGGGGGAGAGACCCAGTACTTC.

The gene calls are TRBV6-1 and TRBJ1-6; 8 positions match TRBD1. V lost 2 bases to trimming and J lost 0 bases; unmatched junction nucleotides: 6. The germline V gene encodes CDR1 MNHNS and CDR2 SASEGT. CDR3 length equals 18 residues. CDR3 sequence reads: CASSEKRQGASYNSPLHF. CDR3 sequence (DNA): TGTGCCAGCAGTGAAAAACGGCAGGGGGCCTCCTATAATTCACCCCTCCACTTT.

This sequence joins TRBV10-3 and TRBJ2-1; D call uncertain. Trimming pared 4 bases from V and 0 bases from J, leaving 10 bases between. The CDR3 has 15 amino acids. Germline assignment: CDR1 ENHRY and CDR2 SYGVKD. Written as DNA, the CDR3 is TGTGCCATCAGTGGAGTGGAGAGCTCCTACAATGAGCAGTTCTTC. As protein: CAISGVESSYNEQFF.

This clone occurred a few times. The CDR3 bases are TGTGCCAGCAGACCGACCGGGCGGGGCACTGAAGCTTTCTTT. Translating it yields CASRPTGRGTEAFF. The V gene is TRBV11-1, the J gene TRBJ1-1; no clear D gene. Germline V gene lookup returns CDR1 SGHAT and CDR2 FQDESV (reference sequence). Trimming left V 6 bases short and J 4 bases short, with 15 bases between. The CDR3 runs to 14 residues.

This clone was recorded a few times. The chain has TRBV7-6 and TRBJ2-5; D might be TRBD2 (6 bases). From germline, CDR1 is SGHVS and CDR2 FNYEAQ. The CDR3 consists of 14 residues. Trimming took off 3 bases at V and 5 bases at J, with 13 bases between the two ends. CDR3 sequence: CASSFRGWEETQYF. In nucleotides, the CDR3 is TGTGCCAGCAGCTTCCGGGGGTGGGAGGAGACCCAGTACTTC.

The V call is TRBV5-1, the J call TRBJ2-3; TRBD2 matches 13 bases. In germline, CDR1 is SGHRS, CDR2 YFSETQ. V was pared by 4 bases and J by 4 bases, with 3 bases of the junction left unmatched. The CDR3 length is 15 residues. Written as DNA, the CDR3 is TGCGCCAGCAGCACCGGGACTAGCGGGGCAGATACGCAGTATTTT. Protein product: CASSTGTSGADTQYF.

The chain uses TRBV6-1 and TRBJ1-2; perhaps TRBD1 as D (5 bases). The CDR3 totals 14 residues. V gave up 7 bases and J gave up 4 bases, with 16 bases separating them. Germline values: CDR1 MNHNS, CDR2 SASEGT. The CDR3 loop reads CASTTGVGAYGYTF. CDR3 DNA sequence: TGTGCCAGCACCACCGGAGTAGGGGCCTATGGCTACACCTTC.

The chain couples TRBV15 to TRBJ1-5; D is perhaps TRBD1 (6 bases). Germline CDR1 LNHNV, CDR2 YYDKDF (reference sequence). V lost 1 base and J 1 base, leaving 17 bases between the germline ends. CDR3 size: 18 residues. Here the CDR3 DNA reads TGTGCCACCAGCAGAGGGGGGCAGGGGCTTGTGAGCAATCAGCCCCAGCATTTT. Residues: CATSRGGQGLVSNQPQHF.

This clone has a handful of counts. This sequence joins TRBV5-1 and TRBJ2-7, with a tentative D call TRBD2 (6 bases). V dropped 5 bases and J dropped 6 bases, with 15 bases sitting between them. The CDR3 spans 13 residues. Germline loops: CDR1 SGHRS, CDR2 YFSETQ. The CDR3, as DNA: TGCGCCAGCAGACTGACTAGTCGTGGCGAGCAGTACTTC. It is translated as CASRLTSRGEQYF.

CDR3 in DNA: TGTGCCAGCAGTTACTCGGCAGGGTGGAACACCGGGGAGCTGTTTTTT. The encoded protein is CASSYSAGWNTGELFF. The chain is built from TRBV6-5 and TRBJ2-2; TRBD1 is a possible D gene (5 bases). Trimming stripped 0 bases from V and 1 base from J, with 9 bases between. The CDR3 sequence is 16 residues long. Germline CDR1 and CDR2: MNHEY and SVGAGI.

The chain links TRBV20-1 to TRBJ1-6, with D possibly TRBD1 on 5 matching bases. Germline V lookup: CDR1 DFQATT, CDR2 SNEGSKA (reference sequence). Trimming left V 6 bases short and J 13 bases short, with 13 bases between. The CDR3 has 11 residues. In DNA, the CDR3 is TGCAGTGCCATGTCGGGGGGGCCCCTCCACTTT. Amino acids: CSAMSGGPLHF.

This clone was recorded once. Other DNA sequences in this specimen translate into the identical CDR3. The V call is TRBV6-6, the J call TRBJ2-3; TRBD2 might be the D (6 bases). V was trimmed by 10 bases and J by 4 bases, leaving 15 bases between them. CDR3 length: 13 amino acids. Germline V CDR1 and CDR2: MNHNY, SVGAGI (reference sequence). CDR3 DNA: TGTGCCACCCAGGACGCGGGGCCAGATACGCAGTATTTT. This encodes CATQDAGPDTQYF.

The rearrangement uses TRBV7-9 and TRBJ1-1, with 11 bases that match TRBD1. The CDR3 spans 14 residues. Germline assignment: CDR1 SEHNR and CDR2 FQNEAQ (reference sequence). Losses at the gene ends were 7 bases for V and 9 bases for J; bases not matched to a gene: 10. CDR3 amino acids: CASNPPDRGPKAFF. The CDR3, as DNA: TGTGCCAGCAACCCCCCGGACAGGGGGCCCAAAGCTTTCTTT.

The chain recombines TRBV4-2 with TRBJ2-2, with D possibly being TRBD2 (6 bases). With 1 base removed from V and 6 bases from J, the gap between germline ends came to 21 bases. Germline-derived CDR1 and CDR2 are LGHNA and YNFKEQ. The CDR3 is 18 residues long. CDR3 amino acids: CASSQAGVGGASAGELFF. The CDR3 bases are TGTGCCAGCAGCCAAGCCGGGGTTGGCGGGGCAAGCGCCGGGGAGCTGTTTTTT.

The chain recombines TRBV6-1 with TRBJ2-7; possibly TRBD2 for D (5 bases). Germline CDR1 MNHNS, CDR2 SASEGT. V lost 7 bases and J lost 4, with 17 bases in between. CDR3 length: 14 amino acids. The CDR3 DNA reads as TGTGCCAGCAAACCGGTGAGGGCTTCTTACGAGCAGTACGTC. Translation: CASKPVRASYEQYV.

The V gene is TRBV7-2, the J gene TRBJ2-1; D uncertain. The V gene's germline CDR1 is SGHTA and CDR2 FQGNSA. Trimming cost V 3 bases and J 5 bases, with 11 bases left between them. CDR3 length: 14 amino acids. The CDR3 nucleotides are TGTGCCAGCAGCTTTATCCCGGCGGACAATGAGCAGTTCTTC. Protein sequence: CASSFIPADNEQFF.

The CDR3, as DNA: TGCGCCAGCAGCCAGAGCTCTGGGGCCAACGTCCTGACTTTC. This encodes CASSQSSGANVLTF. The chain has TRBV4-1 and TRBJ2-6; D is unresolved. V lost 3 bases to trimming and J lost 0 bases, with 3 bases between them. Germline CDR1 reads MGHRA; CDR2 reads YSYEKL. The CDR3 sequence is 14 residues long.

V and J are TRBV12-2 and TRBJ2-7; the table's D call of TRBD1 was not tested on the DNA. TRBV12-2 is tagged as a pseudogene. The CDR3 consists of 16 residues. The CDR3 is CASRLAHRDREGGQYV. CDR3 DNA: TGTGCAAGTCGCTTAGCCCACCGGGACAGGGAAGGAGGGCAGTACGTC.

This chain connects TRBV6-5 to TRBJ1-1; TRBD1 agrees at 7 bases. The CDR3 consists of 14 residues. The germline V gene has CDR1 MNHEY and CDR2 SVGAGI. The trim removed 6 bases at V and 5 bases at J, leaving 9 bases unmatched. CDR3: CASRPHQTGTEAFF. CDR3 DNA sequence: TGTGCCAGCAGACCCCATCAGACAGGGACTGAAGCTTTCTTT.

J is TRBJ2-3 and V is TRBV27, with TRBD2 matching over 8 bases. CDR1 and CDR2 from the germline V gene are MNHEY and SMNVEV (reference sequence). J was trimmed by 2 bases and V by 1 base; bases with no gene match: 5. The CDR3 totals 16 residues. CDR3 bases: TGTGCCAGCAGTTTATTCGGGCGGGGGGACACAGATACGCAGTATTTT. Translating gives CASSLFGRGDTDTQYF.

The CDR3 sequence is CASSFTGGNQPQHF. The CDR3 coding sequence is TGTGCCAGCAGCTTTACAGGGGGCAATCAGCCCCAGCATTTT. This sequence joins TRBV7-8 and TRBJ1-5, with 7 bases aligning to TRBD1. V was clipped by 3 bases and J by 2 bases; unmatched bases: 1. CDR3 length: 14 residues. Looked up from germline, CDR1 is SGHVS and CDR2 is FQNEAQ.

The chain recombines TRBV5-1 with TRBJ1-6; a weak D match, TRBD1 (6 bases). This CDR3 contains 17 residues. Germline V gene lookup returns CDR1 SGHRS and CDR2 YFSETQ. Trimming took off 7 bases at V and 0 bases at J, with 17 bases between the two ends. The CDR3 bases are TGCGCCAGCCTACAGGGACCTATGAGCTCCTATAATTCACCCCTCCACTTT. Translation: CASLQGPMSSYNSPLHF.

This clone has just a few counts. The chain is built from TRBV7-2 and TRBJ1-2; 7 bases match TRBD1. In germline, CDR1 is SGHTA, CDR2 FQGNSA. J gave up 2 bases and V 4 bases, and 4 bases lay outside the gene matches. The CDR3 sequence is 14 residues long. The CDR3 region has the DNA TGTGCCAGCAGCTCCCCGACAGGGAACTATGGCTACACCTTC. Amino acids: CASSSPTGNYGYTF.

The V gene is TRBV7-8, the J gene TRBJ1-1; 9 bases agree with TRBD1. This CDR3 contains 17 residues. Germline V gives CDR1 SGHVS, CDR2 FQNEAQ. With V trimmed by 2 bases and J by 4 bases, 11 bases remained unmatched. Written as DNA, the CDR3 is TGTGCCAGCAGCTTAAGGGTGGGACAGGGAGGAGGCACTGAAGCTTTCTTT. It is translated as CASSLRVGQGGGTEAFF.

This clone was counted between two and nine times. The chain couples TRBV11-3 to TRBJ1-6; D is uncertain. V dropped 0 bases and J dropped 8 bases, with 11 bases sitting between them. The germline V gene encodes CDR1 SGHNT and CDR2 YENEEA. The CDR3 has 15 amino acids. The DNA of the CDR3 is TGTGCCAGCAGCTTAGACCAGGTAAGTGATTCACCCCTCCACTTT. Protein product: CASSLDQVSDSPLHF.

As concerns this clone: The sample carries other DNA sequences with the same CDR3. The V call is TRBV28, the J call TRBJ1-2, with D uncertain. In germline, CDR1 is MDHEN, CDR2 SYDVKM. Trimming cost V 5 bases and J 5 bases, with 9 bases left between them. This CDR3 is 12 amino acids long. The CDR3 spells CASSLPGYGYTF. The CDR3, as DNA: TGTGCCAGCAGTCTTCCCGGGTATGGCTACACCTTC.

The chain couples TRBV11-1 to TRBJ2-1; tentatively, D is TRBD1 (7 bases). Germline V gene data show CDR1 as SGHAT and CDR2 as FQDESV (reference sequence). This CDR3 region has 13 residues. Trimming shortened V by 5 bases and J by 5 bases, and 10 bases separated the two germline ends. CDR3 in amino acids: CASSAGQNNEQFF. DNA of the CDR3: TGTGCCAGCAGCGCGGGACAGAACAATGAGCAGTTCTTC.

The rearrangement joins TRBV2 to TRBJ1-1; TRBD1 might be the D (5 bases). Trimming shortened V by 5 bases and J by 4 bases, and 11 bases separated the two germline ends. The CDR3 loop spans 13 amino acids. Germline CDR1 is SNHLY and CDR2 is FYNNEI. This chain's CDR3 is CASSNQGSTEAFF. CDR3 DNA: TGTGCCAGCAGTAACCAGGGTAGCACTGAAGCTTTCTTT.

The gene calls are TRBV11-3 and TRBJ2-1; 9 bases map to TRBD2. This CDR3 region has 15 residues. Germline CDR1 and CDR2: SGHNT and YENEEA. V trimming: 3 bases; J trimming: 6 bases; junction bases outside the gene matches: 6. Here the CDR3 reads CASSLSRTSVNEQFF. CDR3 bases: TGTGCCAGCAGCTTGTCCAGGACTAGCGTCAATGAGCAGTTCTTC.

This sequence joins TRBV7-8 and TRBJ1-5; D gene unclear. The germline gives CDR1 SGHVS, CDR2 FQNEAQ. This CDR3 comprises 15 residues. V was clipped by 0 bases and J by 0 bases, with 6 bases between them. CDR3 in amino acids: CASSLAGYSNQPQHF. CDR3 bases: TGTGCCAGCAGCTTAGCGGGCTATAGCAATCAGCCCCAGCATTTT.